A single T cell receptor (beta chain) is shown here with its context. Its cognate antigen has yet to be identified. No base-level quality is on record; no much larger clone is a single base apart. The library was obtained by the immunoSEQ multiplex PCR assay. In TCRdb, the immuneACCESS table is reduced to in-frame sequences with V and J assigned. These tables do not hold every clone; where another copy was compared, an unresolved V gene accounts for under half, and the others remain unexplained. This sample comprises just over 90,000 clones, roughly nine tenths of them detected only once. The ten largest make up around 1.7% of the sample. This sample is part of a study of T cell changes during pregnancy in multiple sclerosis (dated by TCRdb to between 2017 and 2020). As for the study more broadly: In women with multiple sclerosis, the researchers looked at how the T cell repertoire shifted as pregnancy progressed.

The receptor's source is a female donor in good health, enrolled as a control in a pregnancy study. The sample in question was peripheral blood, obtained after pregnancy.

The encoded CDR3 is CASSGQGPMNTEAFF. In nucleotide form, the sequence is TGTGCCAGCAGCGGACAGGGGCCTATGAACACTGAAGCTTTCTTT. The sequence is built from TRBV2 and TRBJ1-1; 9 bases in between match TRBD1. The cysteine opens and the phenylalanine closes a CDR3 of 15 amino acids. Kept here is only the CDR3 DNA, which spans 45 bases and is read in frame from base 1. V trim: 6 bases; J trim: 0 bases; unmatched bases: 5. The germline V gene gives CDR1 as SNHLY and CDR2 as FYNNEI.